Below are 14 T cell receptor beta chains sequenced from a single sample in a study of technical replicates of blood from four donors. Libraries were prepared by immunoSEQ multiplex PCR; TCRdb keeps only in-frame clonotypes and omits some of them. The sample has fewer than 90,000 clones, over 75% seen once. The sequenced sample was T cells isolated from PBMCs. Every receptor here comes from a human donor in good health.

The genes are TRBV6-1 and TRBJ2-7; D is unresolved. Germline-derived CDR1 and CDR2 are MNHNS and SASEGT. CDR3 length: 10 amino acids. V lost 7 bases, J lost 3 bases, and 4 bases lay in between. Here the CDR3 reads CASNGYEQYF. CDR3 DNA sequence: TGTGCCAGCAACGGCTACGAGCAGTACTTC.

This sequence joins TRBV7-2 and TRBJ1-1, with D possibly matching TRBD1 (6 bases). Germline CDR1 SGHTA, CDR2 FQGNSA. This CDR3 comprises 15 residues. V dropped 0 bases and J dropped 4 bases, with 12 bases sitting between them. CDR3: CASSLAIQGRTEAFF. CDR3 nucleotides: TGTGCCAGCAGCTTAGCCATACAGGGCCGCACTGAAGCTTTCTTT.

The chain links TRBV5-1 to TRBJ2-7; D is perhaps TRBD2 (5 bases). Germline values: CDR1 SGHRS, CDR2 YFSETQ. This CDR3 spans 14 amino acids. The ends were cut back, 3 bases at V and 2 bases at J, with 12 bases in the middle. The CDR3 loop reads CASSSSGWTYEQYF. The CDR3 coding sequence is TGCGCCAGCAGCTCTTCGGGGTGGACCTACGAGCAGTACTTC. The full variable domain, in which reference TRBV5-1 and TRBJ2-7 provide the parts outside the CDR3, is KAGVTQTPRYLIKTRGQQVTLSCSPISGHRSVSWYQQTPGQGLQFLFEYFSETQRNKGNFPGRFSGRQFSNSRSEMNVSTLELGDSALYLCASSSSGWTYEQYFGPGTRLTVT.

This chain uses TRBV6-5 with TRBJ1-2, with D possibly matching TRBD1 (6 bases). This CDR3 is 15 amino acids long. The germline V and J ends were trimmed by 2 bases and 2 bases, with 12 bases remaining between them. In germline, CDR1 is MNHEY, CDR2 SVGAGI. The DNA of the CDR3 is TGTGCCAGCAGTTACCTCATGGGGGCAAACTATGGCTACACCTTC. This translates into CASSYLMGANYGYTF.

This rearrangement joins TRBV7-9 to TRBJ2-7; TRBD2 is a possible D gene (5 bases). This CDR3 is 14 amino acids long. Germline lookup yields CDR1 SEHNR and CDR2 FQNEAQ (reference sequence). V was pared by 5 bases and J by 3 bases, with 14 bases between. CDR3 sequence: CASSQRESHYEQYF. In nucleotides, the CDR3 is TGTGCCAGCAGCCAGAGGGAGAGCCACTACGAGCAGTACTTC. Based on the CDR3 plus reference TRBV7-9 and TRBJ2-7, the full variable domain is DTGVSQNPRHKITKRGQNVTFRCDPISEHNRLYWYRQTLGQGPEFLTYFQNEAQLEKSRLLSDRFSAERPKGSFSTLEIQRTEQGDSAMYLCASSQRESHYEQYFGPGTRLTVT.

The V and J genes are TRBV4-2 and TRBJ2-7; D is unresolved. The CDR3 consists of 15 residues. V gave up 0 bases and J gave up 3 bases, with 12 bases separating them. CDR1 and CDR2 from the germline V gene are LGHNA and YNFKEQ. CDR3 nucleotides: TGTGCCAGCAGCCAAGATTTAAACTCGGGCTACGAGCAGTACTTC. Its translation is CASSQDLNSGYEQYF.

The rearrangement links TRBV14 to TRBJ2-3; 8 nucleotides agree with TRBD1. V shed 2 bases and J 0 bases; nucleotides not matched to a gene: 4. The CDR3 extends over 16 amino acids. Looked up from germline, CDR1 is SGHDN and CDR2 is FVKESK. The CDR3 region is CASSQLTGVSTDTQYF. As DNA, the CDR3 is TGTGCCAGCAGCCAATTGACAGGGGTTAGCACAGATACGCAGTATTTT.

This clone came up once. The CDR3 is CASQPLAGNTGELFF. The CDR3 nucleotides are TGTGCCAGCCAACCGCTAGCGGGAAACACCGGGGAGCTGTTTTTT. V gene TRBV5-4 combines with J gene TRBJ2-2; 9 nucleotides line up with TRBD2. Germline V CDR1 and CDR2: SGHNT, YYREEE (reference sequence). Trimming removed 7 bases from V and 2 bases from J; junction bases left unmatched: 6. CDR3 length: 15 residues.

The chain uses TRBV19 and TRBJ2-5, with 7 bases identical to TRBD2. This CDR3 is 15 amino acids long. The V gene's germline CDR1 is LNHDA and CDR2 SQIVND (reference sequence). V trimming: 3 bases; J trimming: 2 bases; junction bases outside the gene matches: 6. The CDR3 bases are TGTGCCAGTAGTATTGGCGCCGGGAGGCAAGAGACCCAGTACTTC. Residues: CASSIGAGRQETQYF. The full variable domain, rest sourced from reference TRBV19 and TRBJ2-5, is DGGITQSPKYLFRKEGQNVTLSCEQNLNHDAMYWYRQDPGQGLRLIYYSQIVNDFQKGDIAEGYSVSREKKESFPLTVTSAQKNPTAFYLCASSIGAGRQETQYFGPGTRLLVL.

V and J are TRBV9 and TRBJ2-1; weak D call: TRBD1 (6 bases). CDR3 length equals 14 residues. Trimming took off 0 bases at V and 4 bases at J, with 8 bases between the two ends. Looked up from germline, CDR1 is SGDLS and CDR2 is YYNGEE. The DNA for the CDR3 is TGTGCCAGCAGCGTAGATCAGGGGTACAATGAGCAGTTCTTC. Protein: CASSVDQGYNEQFF.

The chain has TRBV19 and TRBJ2-7; 9 positions match TRBD1. The V and J ends lost 1 base and 6 bases, in that order; junction bases with no gene match: 1. The CDR3 length is 13 residues. Germline CDR1 and CDR2: LNHDA and SQIVND (reference sequence). The CDR3, as DNA: TGTGCCAGTAGTATAGGGACAGGGGCCGAGCAGTACTTC. Residues: CASSIGTGAEQYF.

The genes are TRBV7-2 and TRBJ2-1; 10 nucleotides line up with TRBD2. Germline V CDR1 and CDR2: SGHTA, FQGNSA. This CDR3 has 16 amino acids. The ends lost 1 base at V and 8 bases at J; junction bases unmatched: 8. The CDR3 loop reads CASSLGVSGGYDEQFF. CDR3 in DNA: TGTGCCAGCAGCTTAGGTGTTAGCGGGGGGTACGATGAGCAGTTCTTC.

The chain links TRBV29-1 to TRBJ2-1, with TRBD2 identical over 7 bases. This CDR3 has 15 residues. From germline, CDR1 is SQVTM and CDR2 ANQGSEA. J was trimmed by 4 bases and V by 3 bases; bases with no gene match: 9. The CDR3 here is CSVDTRLAVYNEQFF. The CDR3 DNA reads TGCAGCGTTGACACGCGTCTAGCGGTTTACAATGAGCAGTTCTTC.

The chain links TRBV7-9 to TRBJ2-1, with D perhaps TRBD2 (6 bases). In germline, CDR1 is SEHNR, CDR2 FQNEAQ (reference sequence). This CDR3 contains 15 residues. The V gene lost 4 bases and the J gene lost 6 bases, with 16 bases spanning the gap. The DNA for the CDR3 is TGTGCCAGCAGCTCTTGGGATTTGGGGGGCAATGAGCAGTTCTTC. Residues: CASSSWDLGGNEQFF.